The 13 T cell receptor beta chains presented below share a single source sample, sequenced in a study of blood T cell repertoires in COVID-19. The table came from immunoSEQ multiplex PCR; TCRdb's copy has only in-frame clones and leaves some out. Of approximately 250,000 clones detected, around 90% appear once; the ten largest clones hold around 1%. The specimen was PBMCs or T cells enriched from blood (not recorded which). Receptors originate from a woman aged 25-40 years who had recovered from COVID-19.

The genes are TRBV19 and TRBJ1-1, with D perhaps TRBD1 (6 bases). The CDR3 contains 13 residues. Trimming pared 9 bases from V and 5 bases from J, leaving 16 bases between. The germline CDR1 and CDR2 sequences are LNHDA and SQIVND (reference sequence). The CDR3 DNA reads TGTGCCAGCAATTACTACAGGGAGACTGAAGCTTTCTTT. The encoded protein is CASNYYRETEAFF.

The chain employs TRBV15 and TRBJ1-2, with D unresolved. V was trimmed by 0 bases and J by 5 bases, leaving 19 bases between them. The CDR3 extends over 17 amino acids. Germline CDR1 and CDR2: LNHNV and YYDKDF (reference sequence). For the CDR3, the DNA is TGTGCCACCAGCAGAGATTTCGGCAGCGGAGTTTTTTATGGCTACACCTTC. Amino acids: CATSRDFGSGVFYGYTF.

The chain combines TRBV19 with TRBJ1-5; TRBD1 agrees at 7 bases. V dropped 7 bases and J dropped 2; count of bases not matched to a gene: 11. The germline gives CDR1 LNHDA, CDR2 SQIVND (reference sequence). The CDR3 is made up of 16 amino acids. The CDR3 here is CASIEGARGGNQPQHF. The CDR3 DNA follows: TGTGCCAGTATAGAGGGGGCACGAGGTGGCAATCAGCCCCAGCATTTT.

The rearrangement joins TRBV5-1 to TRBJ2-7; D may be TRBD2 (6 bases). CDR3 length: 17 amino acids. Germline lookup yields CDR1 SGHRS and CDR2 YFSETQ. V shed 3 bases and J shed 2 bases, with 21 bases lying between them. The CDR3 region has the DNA TGCGCCAGCAGCTACAATCCGGGTGCTAGCGTAACCTACGAGCAGTACTTC. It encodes CASSYNPGASVTYEQYF.

For the CDR3, the DNA is TGTGCCAGCAGCGGACAGGGGGCGGTTGGCTATGGCTACACCTTC. It codes for CASSGQGAVGYGYTF. The chain is built from TRBV9 and TRBJ1-2, with 10 positions matching TRBD1. Germline V gene sequence: CDR1 SGDLS, CDR2 YYNGEE. The CDR3 runs to 15 residues. The V gene end was trimmed by 3 bases and the J gene end by 4 bases; junction bases not matched to a gene: 6.

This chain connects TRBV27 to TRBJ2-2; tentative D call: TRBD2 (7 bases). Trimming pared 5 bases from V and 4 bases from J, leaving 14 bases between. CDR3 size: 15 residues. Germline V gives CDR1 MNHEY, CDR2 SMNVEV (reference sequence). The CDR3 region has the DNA TGTGCCAGCAGTGCGCGGGGGCAGGTCACCGGGGAGCTGTTTTTT. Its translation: CASSARGQVTGELFF.

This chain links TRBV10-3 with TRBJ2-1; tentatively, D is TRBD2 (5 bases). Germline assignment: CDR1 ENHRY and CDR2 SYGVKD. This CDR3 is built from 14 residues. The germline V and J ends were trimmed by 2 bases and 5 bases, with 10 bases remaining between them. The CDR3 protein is CAISEPGVHNEQFF. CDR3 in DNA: TGTGCCATCAGTGAGCCCGGGGTCCACAATGAGCAGTTCTTC.

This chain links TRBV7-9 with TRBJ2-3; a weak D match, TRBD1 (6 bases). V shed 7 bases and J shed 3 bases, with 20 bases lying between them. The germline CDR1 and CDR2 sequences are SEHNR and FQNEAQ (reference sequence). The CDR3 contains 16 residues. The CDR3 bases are TGTGCCAGCACCCCAGGGCTGGGGGCACGGACAGATACGCAGTATTTT. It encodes CASTPGLGARTDTQYF.

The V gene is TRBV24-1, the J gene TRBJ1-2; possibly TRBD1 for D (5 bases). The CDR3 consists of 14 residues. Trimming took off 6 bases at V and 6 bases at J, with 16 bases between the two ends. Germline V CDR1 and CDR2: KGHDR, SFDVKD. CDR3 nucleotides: TGTGCCACCAGTCCAACAGGCGTTATCCATGGCTACACCTTC. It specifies CATSPTGVIHGYTF.

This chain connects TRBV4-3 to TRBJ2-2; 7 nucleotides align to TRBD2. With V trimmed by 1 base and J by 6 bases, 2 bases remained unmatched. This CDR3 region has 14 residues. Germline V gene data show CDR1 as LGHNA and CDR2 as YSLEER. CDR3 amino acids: CASSQVLAAGELFF. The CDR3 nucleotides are TGCGCCAGCAGCCAAGTCCTAGCGGCCGGGGAGCTGTTTTTT.

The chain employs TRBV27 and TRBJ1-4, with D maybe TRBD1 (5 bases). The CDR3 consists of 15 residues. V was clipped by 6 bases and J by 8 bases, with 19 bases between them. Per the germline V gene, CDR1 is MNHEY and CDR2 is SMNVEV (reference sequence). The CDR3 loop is CASRVQQGQNEKLFF. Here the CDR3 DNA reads TGTGCCAGCAGGGTACAGCAGGGCCAGAACGAAAAACTGTTTTTT.

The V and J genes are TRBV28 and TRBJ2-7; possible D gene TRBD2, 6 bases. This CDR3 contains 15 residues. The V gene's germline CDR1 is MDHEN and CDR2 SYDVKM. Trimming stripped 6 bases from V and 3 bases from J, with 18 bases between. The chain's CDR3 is CASRVGSGLIYEQYF. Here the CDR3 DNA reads TGTGCCAGCAGGGTCGGGTCGGGACTTATCTACGAGCAGTACTTC.

CDR3 sequence (DNA): TGCAGTGCTAGTATTATAGCGGGGGCGACCTACGAGCAGTACTTC. This encodes CSASIIAGATYEQYF. The chain couples TRBV20-1 to TRBJ2-7; 9 bases fit TRBD2. The CDR3 sequence is 15 residues long. Per the germline V gene, CDR1 is DFQATT and CDR2 is SNEGSKA (reference sequence). The V gene end was trimmed by 3 bases and the J gene end by 2 bases; junction bases not matched to a gene: 8.